The next 25 T cell receptor beta chains were all read from a single sample in a study of cytomegalovirus exposure and HLA in healthy donors. 13 Jbeta primers and 60 Vbeta primers were used for the PCR. The data were produced by immunoSEQ multiplex PCR, yet TCRdb's version contains in-frame clones alone and is incomplete. Of tens of thousands of clones in the sample, 68% were seen once. Sequencing was performed on PBMCs. The receptors were gathered from a woman in her thirties in good health and CMV-seronegative.

CDR3 DNA: TGTGCCAGCAGAGTACAGGGGGCCGGGGAGCTGTTTTTT. Amino acids: CASRVQGAGELFF. The chain recombines TRBV6-5 with TRBJ2-2; 8 bases align to TRBD1. Germline trimming cut 6 bases from V and 6 bases from J; bases unmatched to any gene: 3. The CDR3 has 13 amino acids. From germline, CDR1 is MNHEY and CDR2 SVGAGI.

There are a few counts of this clone. The V and J genes are TRBV18 and TRBJ2-7, with 11 bases lining up with TRBD2. Germline-derived CDR1 and CDR2 are KGHSH and LQKENI. V lost 5 bases and J lost 4; bases outside the gene matches: 4. The CDR3 is made up of 14 amino acids. CDR3 in amino acids: CASSKTSGEYEQYF. The CDR3 DNA sequence: TGTGCCAGCTCAAAGACTAGCGGGGAGTACGAGCAGTACTTC.

This clone was seen a handful of times. The rearrangement joins TRBV6-5 to TRBJ2-1; 8 positions match TRBD1. The CDR3 totals 16 residues. Trimming took 0 bases from V and 3 from J; bases not matched to a gene: 4. The V gene's germline CDR1 is MNHEY and CDR2 SVGAGI. In nucleotides, the CDR3 is TGTGCCAGCAGTTACTCGCAGGGGGCCTTCTACAATGAGCAGTTCTTC. Translated, it gives CASSYSQGAFYNEQFF.

The V gene is TRBV28, the J gene TRBJ2-7; 10 positions match TRBD1. The V gene end was trimmed by 6 bases and the J gene end by 1 base; junction bases not matched to a gene: 6. CDR3 length equals 15 residues. The V gene's germline CDR1 is MDHEN and CDR2 SYDVKM. CDR3 in amino acids: CASRGGDRGSYEQYF. CDR3 coding DNA: TGTGCCAGCAGAGGGGGGGACAGGGGATCCTACGAGCAGTACTTC.

This clone has only a few counts. V usage is TRBV21-1 and J usage is TRBJ1-4; TRBD1 is taken as the D call from the table, unchecked against the DNA. TRBV21-1 is annotated as a pseudogene. The CDR3 covers 15 residues. The CDR3 reads CASSKEGKWNEKLFF. The CDR3 coding sequence is TGTGCCAGCAGCAAAGAGGGGAAATGGAATGAAAAACTGTTTTTT.

This clone has just one count. This chain links TRBV7-9 with TRBJ1-6, with D possibly TRBD1 on 5 matching bases. Per germline, CDR1 SEHNR and CDR2 FQNEAQ (reference sequence). Trimming took off 5 bases at V and 6 bases at J, with 14 bases between the two ends. The CDR3 extends over 15 amino acids. Here the CDR3 DNA reads TGTGCCAGCAGCCGGGGCGGGGGGGGTAATTCACCCCTCCACTTT. Its translation: CASSRGGGGNSPLHF.

This clone was observed a single time. The chain links TRBV6-5 to TRBJ1-2, with TRBD1 identical over 8 bases. The CDR3 has 11 amino acids. The J segment lost 7 bases and the V segment lost 6 bases, leaving 1 base of the junction unmatched. Germline CDR1 and CDR2: MNHEY and SVGAGI. For the CDR3, the DNA is TGTGCCAGCAGGGGGACAGGTGGCTACACCTTC. Encoded protein: CASRGTGGYTF.

This clone appeared once. V usage is TRBV5-6 and J usage is TRBJ1-1; D is possibly TRBD1 (5 bases). The CDR3 totals 14 residues. Trimming cost V 6 bases and J 6 bases, with 18 bases left between them. The germline V gene encodes CDR1 SGHDT and CDR2 YYEEEE. The CDR3 loop is CASKETVRSAEAFF. The CDR3, as DNA: TGTGCCAGCAAGGAGACAGTTAGGAGCGCTGAAGCTTTCTTT.

This clone occurred once. The CDR3 loop is CASSYGAANNSPLHF. The CDR3 DNA follows: TGTGCCAGCAGTTATGGGGCAGCTAATAATTCACCCCTCCACTTT. The V and J genes are TRBV6-5 and TRBJ1-6, with D maybe TRBD1 (5 bases). V gave up 3 bases and J gave up 5 bases, with 11 bases separating them. The CDR3 consists of 15 residues. Germline V gene data show CDR1 as MNHEY and CDR2 as SVGAGI.

V is TRBV7-2 and J is TRBJ1-3; TRBD1 matches 7 bases. V shed 0 bases and J 7 bases; nucleotides not matched to a gene: 6. This CDR3 is 15 amino acids long. Germline CDR1 reads SGHTA; CDR2 reads FQGNSA. CDR3 bases: TGTGCCAGCAGCTTAGCCGGTCAGGGGGGTAACACCATATATTTT. Its protein is CASSLAGQGGNTIYF.

This clone was counted between two and nine times. Sequence at one end of the junction differs from germline and may be a read error. The chain links TRBV4-3 to TRBJ2-1; no definite D call. The germline V gene has CDR1 LGHNA and CDR2 YSLEER. This CDR3 is 15 amino acids long. CDR3 in DNA: TGCGACAGCAGCCACCGCGCGAGCTCCTACAATGAGCAGTTCTTC. Translated: CDSSHRASSYNEQFF.

This clone has only one observation. The chain combines TRBV5-1 with TRBJ1-2, with a possible D match to TRBD1 (6 bases). V lost 0 bases and J lost 7, with 19 bases in between. The germline V gene encodes CDR1 SGHRS and CDR2 YFSETQ. The CDR3 consists of 16 residues. CDR3 nucleotides: TGCGCCAGCAGCTTGGTGACAGGATCCCTCTTGGGTGGCTACACCTTC. This translates into CASSLVTGSLLGGYTF.

The genes are TRBV19 and TRBJ2-4; 7 nucleotides match TRBD2. Germline CDR1 reads LNHDA; CDR2 reads SQIVND (reference sequence). With V trimmed by 7 bases and J by 0 bases, 6 bases remained unmatched. CDR3 size: 15 residues. The CDR3 sequence is CASNDRGVAKNIQYF. DNA for the CDR3: TGTGCCAGTAACGACCGGGGGGTAGCCAAAAACATTCAGTACTTC.

This clone is deemed medium-sized (0.01 to 0.1%). The V and J genes are TRBV5-1 and TRBJ2-7, with TRBD1 matching over 7 bases. CDR1 SGHRS and CDR2 YFSETQ come from the germline V gene. CDR3 length: 13 amino acids. Unmatched junction bases numbered 3, after V lost 4 bases and J lost 2 bases. In nucleotides, the CDR3 is TGCGCCAGCAGCCGGGACAGTACCTACGAGCAGTACTTC. Its translation is CASSRDSTYEQYF.

CDR3 sequence (DNA): TGTGCCAGCAGCTCGATGTCAGGGGGCTACGAGCAGTACTTC. This sequence encodes CASSSMSGGYEQYF. The V and J genes are TRBV7-9 and TRBJ2-7, with 7 bases fitting TRBD1. V lost 4 bases and J lost 3; bases outside the gene matches: 6. Germline CDR1 SEHNR, CDR2 FQNEAQ (reference sequence). This CDR3 is built from 14 residues.

J is TRBJ2-5 and V is TRBV5-4; tentatively, D is TRBD2 (5 bases). The CDR3 spans 15 residues. Between the trimmed V and J ends, which lost 0 bases and 1 base, there was a span of 10 bases. Germline V gene sequence: CDR1 SGHNT, CDR2 YYREEE (reference sequence). The CDR3 reads CASSLGEAAQETQYF. The CDR3 coding sequence is TGTGCCAGCAGCTTGGGAGAAGCGGCCCAAGAGACCCAGTACTTC.

The rearrangement links TRBV9 to TRBJ2-7; the match to TRBD2 covers 11 bases. Germline CDR1 and CDR2: SGDLS and YYNGEE. CDR3 size: 17 residues. The junction had 11 bases not matched to a gene; V was cut back by 3 bases and J by 3 bases. CDR3 bases: TGTGCCAGCAGCGACTTACCCGGGACTAGCGGCATCTACGAGCAGTACTTC. Translation: CASSDLPGTSGIYEQYF.

V and J are TRBV14 and TRBJ1-1, with D possibly being TRBD1 (6 bases). This CDR3 is 16 amino acids long. CDR1 is SGHDN, CDR2 FVKESK, per germline. Trimming left V 4 bases short and J 4 bases short, with 19 bases between. The DNA for the CDR3 is TGTGCCAGCAGCCCACTCACAGGGTATGCGGGCACTGAAGCTTTCTTT. This translates into CASSPLTGYAGTEAFF.

The chain has TRBV30 and TRBJ1-4, with 10 bases fitting TRBD1. The CDR3 length is 16 residues. Losses at the gene ends were 2 bases for V and 3 bases for J; bases not matched to a gene: 6. CDR1 and CDR2 from the germline V gene are GTSNPN and SVGIG (reference sequence). For the CDR3, the DNA is TGTGCCTGGAGTCCCGGACAGGGGGTTTCTAATGAAAAACTGTTTTTT. Protein: CAWSPGQGVSNEKLFF.

This chain links TRBV2 with TRBJ2-7; 9 bases fit TRBD1. Losses at the gene ends were 5 bases for V and 6 bases for J; bases not matched to a gene: 8. There are 14 residues in the CDR3. The germline gives CDR1 SNHLY, CDR2 FYNNEI. The DNA for the CDR3 is TGTGCCAGCAGTTCTGGGACAGGGAGTCGCGAGCAGTACTTC. This sequence encodes CASSSGTGSREQYF.

This chain joins TRBV6-5 and TRBJ1-2; D unresolved. V lost 6 bases to trimming and J lost 0 bases, with 11 bases between them. The CDR3 totals 14 residues. Germline lookup yields CDR1 MNHEY and CDR2 SVGAGI. CDR3 protein: CASRLPGSNYGYTF. The CDR3 nucleotides read TGTGCCAGCAGACTACCGGGTTCTAACTATGGCTACACCTTC.

The rearrangement joins TRBV10-2 to TRBJ2-3, with TRBD1 matching 8 bases. The junction had 6 bases not matched to a gene; V was cut back by 10 bases and J by 3 bases. There are 13 residues in the CDR3. Looked up from germline, CDR1 is WSHSY and CDR2 is SAAADI. This CDR3 is CATSRGRTDTQYF. The CDR3 coding sequence is TGCGCCACCTCCAGGGGGCGGACAGATACGCAGTATTTT.

The sample holds a few counts of this clone. V is TRBV9 and J is TRBJ1-3; D not resolved. Trimming removed 5 bases at V and 0 bases at J, with 12 bases between. Germline V CDR1 and CDR2: SGDLS, YYNGEE. The CDR3 is 15 amino acids. CDR3 DNA: TGTGCCAGCAGTTCAGGTCGGCGCTCTGGAAACACCATATATTTT. This sequence encodes CASSSGRRSGNTIYF.

V and J are TRBV27 and TRBJ2-7; 12 bases fit TRBD2. CDR1 and CDR2 (germline): MNHEY, SMNVEV (reference sequence). The CDR3 consists of 16 residues. The ends lost 3 bases at V and 3 bases at J; junction bases unmatched: 6. CDR3 sequence reads: CASSFSSGGGIYEQYF. The CDR3 DNA sequence: TGTGCCAGCAGTTTCTCTAGCGGGGGGGGCATCTACGAGCAGTACTTC.

The CDR3 here is CASSGGPGGNSPLHF. CDR3 coding DNA: TGTGCCAGCTCGGGCGGACCTGGAGGTAATTCACCCCTCCACTTT. V gene TRBV18 combines with J gene TRBJ1-6; D remains ambiguous. The CDR3 totals 15 residues. Trimming took off 6 bases at V and 6 bases at J, with 15 bases between the two ends. The V gene's germline CDR1 is KGHSH and CDR2 LQKENI.